This T cell receptor beta chain was obtained from a study of OX40 agonist ivuxolimab in advanced cancers. Across the study: Three patients showed partial responses: one hepatocellular carcinoma and two cutaneous melanoma cases. Broader study findings: In a subset of nonresponders, normalized T-cell clonal expansion was also low.

With respect to this clone: Antigen: not known.

CDR1 and CDR2 from the germline V gene are MNHEY and SMNVEV (reference sequence). V lost 3 bases, J lost 5 bases, and 13 bases lay in between. This CDR3 has 15 residues. This table comes from immunoSEQ multiplex PCR, and its TCRdb copy is limited to in-frame clones, with some not included. The sample lists about 38,000 clones; 70% to 90% were seen once. The genes are TRBV27 and TRBJ2-2, with D maybe TRBD1 (7 bases). This sequence originates from an adult with an advanced solid tumor such as melanoma, head and neck, liver or kidney cancer. The specimen was CD4+ or CD8+ T cells sorted from blood, collected in a trial of the OX40 agonist ivuxolimab. CDR3 protein: CASSFGGGATGELFF. The CDR3 region has the DNA TGTGCCAGCAGTTTTGGAGGGGGCGCGACCGGGGAGCTGTTTTTT.